The following is a T cell receptor beta chain sequence with its context. This sample is drawn from a study of blood T cell repertoires in COVID-19. Germline CDR1 and CDR2: GTSNPN and SVGIG (reference sequence). The J segment lost 2 bases and the V segment lost 0 bases, leaving 9 bases of the junction unmatched. The CDR3 spans 16 residues. Clones were read by immunoSEQ multiplex PCR, and TCRdb kept only the in-frame ones, dropping some. The table includes roughly 170,000 clones, less than 85% detected once. Material for sequencing was peripheral blood. The TCR comes from a woman of 80 years or more with acute or convalescent COVID-19. J is TRBJ1-2 and V is TRBV30; TRBD1 matches at 7 bases. Written as DNA, the CDR3 is TGTGCCTGGAGTGTTAAAAGGACAGGCGGGAACTATGGCTACACCTTC. Its translation: CAWSVKRTGGNYGYTF.